This TCR beta chain appears in the sequencing data of a study of low-dose radiotherapy and immunotherapy resistance in tumors. As for the study in general: Cohort 1 was given 0.5 Gy fractions every 2 weeks, 6.5 Gy in total. The study administered intravenous cyclophosphamide at 200 mg/m2 every two weeks, one day ahead of radiation and immunotherapy. Each patient took aspirin at a dose of 300 mg by mouth once daily over the course of four cycles, with dosing beginning on cycle 1 day 1. Doses delivered to Cohort 2 were 1 Gy per fraction every two weeks, amounting to 13 Gy over 26 weeks.

Gene-specific TRAV and TRBV primers were used for first-strand cDNA, covering alpha and beta chains. PCR amplification of the TCRs was performed with Phusion for 20 to 25 PCR cycles, and it relied on a constant-region primer together with a V-primer adapter. MiXCR was run by TCRdb on the reads, yielding one entry per CDR3 protein. The sample comprises 60,000 to 75,000 distinct CDR3 sequences, roughly 29% of which are singletons, and under 7% rests with the top ten. The time point was: before trial treatment. Germline V gene lookup returns CDR1 SGHRS and CDR2 YFSETQ. This CDR3 comprises 15 residues. Unmatched junction bases numbered 7, after V lost 4 bases and J lost 4 bases.

The gene calls are TRBV5-1 and TRBJ1-3; 8 positions agree with TRBD1. This TCR came from a male donor with rectosigmoid adenocarcinoma. The starting material was PBMCs, obtained before treatment. The CDR3 reads CASSPRTGTGNTIYF. The CDR3 bases are TGCGCCAGCAGCCCTCGGACAGGGACGGGAAACACCATATATTTT.